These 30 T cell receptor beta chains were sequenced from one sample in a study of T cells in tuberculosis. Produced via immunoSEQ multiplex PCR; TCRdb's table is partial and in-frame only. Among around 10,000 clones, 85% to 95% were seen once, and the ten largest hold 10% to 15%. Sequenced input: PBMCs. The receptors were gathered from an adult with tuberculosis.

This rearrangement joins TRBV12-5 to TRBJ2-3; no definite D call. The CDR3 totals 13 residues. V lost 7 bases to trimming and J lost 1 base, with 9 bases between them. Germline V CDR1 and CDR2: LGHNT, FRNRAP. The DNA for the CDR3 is TGTGCTAGTGCCCCCCCGGGCACAGATACGCAGTATTTT. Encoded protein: CASAPPGTDTQYF.

The CDR3 spells CATQGQTNEKLFF. The CDR3 DNA reads TGTGCCACCCAGGGTCAAACTAATGAAAAACTGTTTTTT. The V call is TRBV2, the J call TRBJ1-4; tentatively, D is TRBD1 (5 bases). The CDR3 sequence is 13 residues long. Per the germline V gene, CDR1 is SNHLY and CDR2 is FYNNEI. Trimming removed 10 bases at V and 1 base at J, with 10 bases between.

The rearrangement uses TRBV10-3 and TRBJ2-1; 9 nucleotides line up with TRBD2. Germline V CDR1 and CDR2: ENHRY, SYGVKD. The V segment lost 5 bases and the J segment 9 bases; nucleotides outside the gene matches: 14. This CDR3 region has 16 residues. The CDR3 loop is CAISSISGRSGVEQFF. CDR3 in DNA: TGTGCCATCAGTTCAATTAGCGGGAGATCTGGGGTTGAGCAGTTCTTC.

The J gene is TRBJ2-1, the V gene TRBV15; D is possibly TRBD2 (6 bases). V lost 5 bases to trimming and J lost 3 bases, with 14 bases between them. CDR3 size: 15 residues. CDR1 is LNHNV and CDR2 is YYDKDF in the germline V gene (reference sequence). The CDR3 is CATSPPREIYNEQFF. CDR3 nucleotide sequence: TGTGCCACCAGCCCCCCCCGGGAGATCTACAATGAGCAGTTCTTC. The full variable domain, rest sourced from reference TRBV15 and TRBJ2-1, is DAMVIQNPRYQVTQFGKPVTLSCSQTLNHNVMYWYQQKSSQAPKLLFHYYDKDFNNEADTPDNFQSRRPNTSFCFLDIRSPGLGDTAMYLCATSPPREIYNEQFFGPGTRLTVL.

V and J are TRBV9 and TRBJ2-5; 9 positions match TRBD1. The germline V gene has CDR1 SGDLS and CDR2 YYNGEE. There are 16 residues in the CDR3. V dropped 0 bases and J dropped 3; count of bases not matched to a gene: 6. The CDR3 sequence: CASSVGGTGREETQYF. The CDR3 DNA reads TGTGCCAGCAGCGTAGGAGGGACAGGGAGGGAAGAGACCCAGTACTTC.

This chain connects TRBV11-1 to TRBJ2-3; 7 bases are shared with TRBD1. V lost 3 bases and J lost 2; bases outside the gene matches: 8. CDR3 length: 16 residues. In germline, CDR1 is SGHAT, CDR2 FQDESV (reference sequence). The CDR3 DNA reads TGTGCCAGCAGCTTTACAGGGGAAAGGGCCACAGATACGCAGTATTTT. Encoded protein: CASSFTGERATDTQYF. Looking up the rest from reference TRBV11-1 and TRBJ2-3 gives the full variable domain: EAEVAQSPRYKITEKSQAVAFWCDPISGHATLYWYRQILGQGPELLVQFQDESVVDDSQLPKDRFSAERLKGVDSTLKIQPAELGDSAMYLCASSFTGERATDTQYFGPGTRLTVL.

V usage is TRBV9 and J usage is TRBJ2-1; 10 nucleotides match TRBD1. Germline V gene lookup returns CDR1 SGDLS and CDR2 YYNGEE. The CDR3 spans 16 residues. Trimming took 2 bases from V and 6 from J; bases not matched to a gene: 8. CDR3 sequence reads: CASSVLTGGMGNEQFF. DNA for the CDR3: TGTGCCAGCAGCGTCTTGACAGGGGGCATGGGCAATGAGCAGTTCTTC.

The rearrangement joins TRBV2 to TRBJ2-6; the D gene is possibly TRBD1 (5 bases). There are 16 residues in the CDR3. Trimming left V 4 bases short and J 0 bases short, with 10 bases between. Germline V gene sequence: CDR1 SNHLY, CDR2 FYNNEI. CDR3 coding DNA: TGTGCCAGCAGTGTCCAGGGCTACTCTGGGGCCAACGTCCTGACTTTC. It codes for CASSVQGYSGANVLTF. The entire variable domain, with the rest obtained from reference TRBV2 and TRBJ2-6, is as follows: EPEVTQTPSHQVTQMGQEVILRCVPISNHLYFYWYRQILGQKVEFLVSFYNNEISEKSEIFDDQFSVERPDGSNFTLKIRSTKLEDSAMYFCASSVQGYSGANVLTFGAGSRLTVL.

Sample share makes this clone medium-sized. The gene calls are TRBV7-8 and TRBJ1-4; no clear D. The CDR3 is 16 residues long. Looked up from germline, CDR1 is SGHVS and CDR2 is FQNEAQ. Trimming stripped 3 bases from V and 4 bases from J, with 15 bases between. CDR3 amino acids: CASSFLASPNNEKLFF. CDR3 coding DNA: TGTGCCAGCAGCTTCCTGGCTTCGCCGAATAATGAAAAACTGTTTTTT.

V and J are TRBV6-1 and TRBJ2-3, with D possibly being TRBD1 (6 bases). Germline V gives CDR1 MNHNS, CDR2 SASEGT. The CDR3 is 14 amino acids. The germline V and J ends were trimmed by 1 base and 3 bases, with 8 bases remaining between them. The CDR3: CASSEGQETDTQYF. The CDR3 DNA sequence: TGTGCCAGCAGTGAAGGACAGGAAACAGATACGCAGTATTTT.

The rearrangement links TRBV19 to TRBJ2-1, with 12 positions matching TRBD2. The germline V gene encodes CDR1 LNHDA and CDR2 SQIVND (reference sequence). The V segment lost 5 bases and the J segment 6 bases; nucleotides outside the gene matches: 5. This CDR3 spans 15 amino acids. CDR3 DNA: TGTGCCAGTAGTTCTCTAGCGGGGGGGATCAATGAGCAGTTCTTC. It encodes CASSSLAGGINEQFF. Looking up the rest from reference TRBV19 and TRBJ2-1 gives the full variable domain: DGGITQSPKYLFRKEGQNVTLSCEQNLNHDAMYWYRQDPGQGLRLIYYSQIVNDFQKGDIAEGYSVSREKKESFPLTVTSAQKNPTAFYLCASSSLAGGINEQFFGPGTRLTVL.

The CDR3: CAISETGDAYEQYF. In DNA form, the CDR3 reads TGTGCCATCAGTGAGACAGGGGATGCCTACGAGCAGTACTTC. The chain joins TRBV10-3 to TRBJ2-7; 7 bases fit TRBD1. CDR1 ENHRY and CDR2 SYGVKD come from the germline V gene. The V and J ends lost 2 bases and 2 bases, in that order; junction bases with no gene match: 3. The CDR3 covers 14 residues.

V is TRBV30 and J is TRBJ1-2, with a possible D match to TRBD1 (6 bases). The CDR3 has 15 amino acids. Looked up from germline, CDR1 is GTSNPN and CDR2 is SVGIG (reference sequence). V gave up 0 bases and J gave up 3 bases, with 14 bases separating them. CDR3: CAWSVTWGRDYGYTF. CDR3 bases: TGTGCCTGGAGTGTAACCTGGGGGCGTGACTATGGCTACACCTTC.

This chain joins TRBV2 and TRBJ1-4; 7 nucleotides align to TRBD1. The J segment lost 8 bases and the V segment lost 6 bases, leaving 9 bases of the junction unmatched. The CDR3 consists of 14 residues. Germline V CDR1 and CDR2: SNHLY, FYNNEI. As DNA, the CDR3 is TGTGCCAGCAGAGACAGGGTAGTATCGGAAAAACTGTTTTTT. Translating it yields CASRDRVVSEKLFF.

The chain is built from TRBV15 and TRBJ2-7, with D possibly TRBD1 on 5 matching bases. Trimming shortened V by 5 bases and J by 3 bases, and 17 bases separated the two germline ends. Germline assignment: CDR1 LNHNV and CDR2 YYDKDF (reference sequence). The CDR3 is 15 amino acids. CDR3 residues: CATSQDSSRFYEQYF. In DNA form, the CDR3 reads TGTGCCACCAGCCAAGACAGCTCAAGGTTCTACGAGCAGTACTTC.

The CDR3 nucleotides are TGCGCCAGCAGCTTGTGGAGTCGGAGCAACACTGAAGCTTTCTTT. Amino acids: CASSLWSRSNTEAFF. J is TRBJ1-1 and V is TRBV5-1; D not resolved. CDR3 length: 15 amino acids. Trimming removed 1 base at V and 2 bases at J, with 12 bases between. The germline V gene has CDR1 SGHRS and CDR2 YFSETQ.

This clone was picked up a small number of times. CDR3 region: CASSEAPSGNYNEQFF. The CDR3 nucleotides are TGTGCCAGCAGTGAAGCCCCTAGCGGGAACTACAATGAGCAGTTCTTC. The chain uses TRBV2 and TRBJ2-1, with TRBD2 matching over 9 bases. The germline CDR1 and CDR2 sequences are SNHLY and FYNNEI. The CDR3 has 16 residues. The junction had 3 bases not matched to a gene; V was cut back by 0 bases and J by 3 bases.

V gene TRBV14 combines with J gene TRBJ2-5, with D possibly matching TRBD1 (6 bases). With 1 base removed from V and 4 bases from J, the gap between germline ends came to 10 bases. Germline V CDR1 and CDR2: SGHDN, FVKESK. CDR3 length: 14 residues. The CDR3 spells CASSQGQGRETQYF. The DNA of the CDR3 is TGTGCCAGCAGCCAAGGCCAGGGGAGAGAGACCCAGTACTTC.

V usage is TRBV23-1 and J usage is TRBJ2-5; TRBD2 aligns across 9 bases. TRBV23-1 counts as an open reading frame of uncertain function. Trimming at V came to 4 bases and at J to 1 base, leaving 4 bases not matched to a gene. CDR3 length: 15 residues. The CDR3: CASSRLAVFQETQYF. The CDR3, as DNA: TGCGCCAGCAGTCGACTAGCGGTATTCCAAGAGACCCAGTACTTC.

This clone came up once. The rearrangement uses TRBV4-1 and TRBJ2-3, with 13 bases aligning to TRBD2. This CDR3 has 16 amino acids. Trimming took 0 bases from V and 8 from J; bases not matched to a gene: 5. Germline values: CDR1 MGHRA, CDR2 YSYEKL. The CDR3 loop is CASSQDPGLAGSTQYF. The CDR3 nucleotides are TGCGCCAGCAGCCAAGATCCGGGACTAGCGGGGTCTACGCAGTATTTT.

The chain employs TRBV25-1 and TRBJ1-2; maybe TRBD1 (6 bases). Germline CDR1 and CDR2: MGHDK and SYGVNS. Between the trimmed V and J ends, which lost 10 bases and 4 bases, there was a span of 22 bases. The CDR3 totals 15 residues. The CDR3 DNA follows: TGTGCCACCGCCACCCTACAGGGATTGAGCTATGGCTACACCTTC. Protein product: CATATLQGLSYGYTF.

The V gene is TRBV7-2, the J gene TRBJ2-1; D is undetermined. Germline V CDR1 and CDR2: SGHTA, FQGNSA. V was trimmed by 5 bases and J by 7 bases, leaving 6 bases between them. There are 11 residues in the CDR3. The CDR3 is CASSLVNEQFF. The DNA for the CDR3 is TGTGCCAGCAGCCTCGTTAATGAGCAGTTCTTC.

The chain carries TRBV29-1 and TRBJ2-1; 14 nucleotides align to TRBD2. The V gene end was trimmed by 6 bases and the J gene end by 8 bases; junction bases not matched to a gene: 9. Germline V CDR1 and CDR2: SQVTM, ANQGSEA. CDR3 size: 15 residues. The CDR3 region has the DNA TGCAGCGTGAGGGGACTAGCGGGGGACAGGCATGAGCAGTTCTTC. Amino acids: CSVRGLAGDRHEQFF.

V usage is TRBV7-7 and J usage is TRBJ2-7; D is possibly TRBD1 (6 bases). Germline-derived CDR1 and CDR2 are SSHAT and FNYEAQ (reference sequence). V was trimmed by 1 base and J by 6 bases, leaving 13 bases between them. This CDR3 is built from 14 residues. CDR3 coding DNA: TGTGCCAGCAGCTTAGGAGGGACAACCAGCGAGCAGTACTTC. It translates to CASSLGGTTSEQYF. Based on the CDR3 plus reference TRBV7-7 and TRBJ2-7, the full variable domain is GAGVSQSPRYKVTKRGQDVTLRCDPISSHATLYWYQQALGQGPEFLTYFNYEAQPDKSGLPSDRFSAERPEGSISTLTIQRTEQRDSAMYRCASSLGGTTSEQYFGPGTRLTVT.

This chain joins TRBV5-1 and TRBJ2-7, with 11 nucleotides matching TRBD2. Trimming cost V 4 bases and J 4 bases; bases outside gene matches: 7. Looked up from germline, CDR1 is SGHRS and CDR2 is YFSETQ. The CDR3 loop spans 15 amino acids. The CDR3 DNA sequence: TGCGCCAGCAGCCACCCGACTAGCGGGGTATACGAGCAGTACTTC. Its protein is CASSHPTSGVYEQYF.

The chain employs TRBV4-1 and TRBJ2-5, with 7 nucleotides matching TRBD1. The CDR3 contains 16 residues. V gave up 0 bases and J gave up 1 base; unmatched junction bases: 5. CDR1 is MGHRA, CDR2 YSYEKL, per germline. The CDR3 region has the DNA TGCGCCAGCAGCCAAGATCCACAGGGGAGCCAAGAGACCCAGTACTTC. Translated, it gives CASSQDPQGSQETQYF.

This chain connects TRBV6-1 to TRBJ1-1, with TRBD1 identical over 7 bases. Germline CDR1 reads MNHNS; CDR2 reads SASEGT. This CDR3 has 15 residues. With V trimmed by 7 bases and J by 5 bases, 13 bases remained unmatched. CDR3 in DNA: TGTGCCAGCACCTACGCCGTACAGGGGTGGACTGAAGCTTTCTTT. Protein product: CASTYAVQGWTEAFF.

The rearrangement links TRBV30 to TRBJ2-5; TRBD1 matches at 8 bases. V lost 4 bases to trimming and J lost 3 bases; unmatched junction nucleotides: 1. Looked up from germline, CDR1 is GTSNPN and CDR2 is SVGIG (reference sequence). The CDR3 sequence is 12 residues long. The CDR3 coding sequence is TGTGCCTGGAAGACAGGGGAAGAGACCCAGTACTTC. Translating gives CAWKTGEETQYF.

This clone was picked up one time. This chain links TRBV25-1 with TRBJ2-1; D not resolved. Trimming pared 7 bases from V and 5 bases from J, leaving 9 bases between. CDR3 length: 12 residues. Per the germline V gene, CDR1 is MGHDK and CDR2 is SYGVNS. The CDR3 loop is CASTGRNNEQFF. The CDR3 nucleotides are TGTGCCAGCACAGGTCGGAACAATGAGCAGTTCTTC.

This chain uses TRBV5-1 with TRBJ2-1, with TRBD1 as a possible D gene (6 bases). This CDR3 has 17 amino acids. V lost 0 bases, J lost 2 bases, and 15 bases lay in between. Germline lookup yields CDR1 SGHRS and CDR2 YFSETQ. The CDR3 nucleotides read TGCGCCAGCAGCTTGGCTTTTACAGGGCCCCCCTACAATGAGCAGTTCTTC. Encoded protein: CASSLAFTGPPYNEQFF.